This is a list of T cell receptor beta chains from one sample in a study of cytomegalovirus exposure and HLA in healthy donors. The repertoire was sequenced with immunoSEQ multiplex PCR; TCRdb's copy has only in-frame clones and lacks some. The table shows roughly 120,000 clones, with 70% to 80% occurring only once. Sequencing was performed on PBMCs. All receptors derive from a man between 45 and 60 years old in good health and CMV-seropositive. CDR3s include the opening cysteine and the closing phenylalanine or tryptophan. The D gene is left open where the match is weak. Clone size is stated in some rows and not others, as once, few, many or a class when expanded.

TRBJ2-5,NA,TRBV10-2,NA,CASRRLGNNGRTQYF,TGCGCCAGCAGGAGGCTCGGGAATAACGGGCGTACCCAGTACTTC
TRBJ2-7,NA,TRBV10-3,NA,CAISDLTSKGSYEQYF,TGTGCCATCAGTGACCTTACTAGCAAGGGGTCCTACGAGCAGTACTTC
TRBJ2-1,TRBD2,TRBV11-2,NA,CASSAREAYNEQFF,TGTGCCAGCAGCGCGCGGGAGGCCTACAATGAGCAGTTCTTC
TRBJ2-3,TRBD2,TRBV5-6,NA,CASSLVGRGTDTQYF,TGTGCCAGCAGCTTGGTGGGGAGGGGAACAGATACGCAGTATTTT
TRBJ2-5,NA,TRBV14,NA,CASSQDTATRGETQYF,TGTGCCAGCAGCCAAGATACAGCTACCCGTGGGGAGACCCAGTACTTC
TRBJ2-7,TRBD2,TRBV15,NA,CATSRASYLAGVPYEQYF,TGTGCCACCAGCAGAGCATCCTACCTAGCGGGGGTGCCCTACGAGCAGTACTTC
TRBJ1-1,TRBD1,TRBV6-1,NA,CASTLDRGGLTEAFF,TGTGCCAGCACCTTGGACAGGGGGGGTTTGACTGAAGCTTTCTTT
TRBJ1-2,TRBD1,TRBV30,NA,CAWSRGGLFYGYTF,TGTGCCTGGAGTAGAGGGGGCCTCTTCTATGGCTACACCTTC
TRBJ2-5,NA,TRBV10-2,few,CASSETDRETQYF,TGCGCCAGCAGTGAGACCGACAGAGAGACCCAGTACTTC
TRBJ1-5,NA,TRBV4-1,NA,CASSQVAGMGSNQPQHF,TGCGCCAGCAGCCAAGTGGCGGGTATGGGTAGCAATCAGCCCCAGCATTTT
TRBJ1-1,NA,TRBV7-8,once,CASSRRAAAMNTEAFF,TGTGCCAGCAGTCGACGAGCGGCAGCGATGAACACTGAAGCTTTCTTT
TRBJ1-5,NA,TRBV5-6,NA,CASTWGGGNQPQHF,TGTGCCAGCACCTGGGGGGGTGGCAATCAGCCCCAGCATTTT
TRBJ1-6,NA,TRBV6-1,once,CASNGGYNSPLHF,TGTGCCAGCAATGGCGGTTATAATTCCCCCCTCCACTTT
TRBJ1-2,NA,TRBV18,NA,CASSPVDTYGYTF,TGTGCCAGCTCACCGGTGGACACCTATGGCTACACCTTC
TRBJ1-1,NA,TRBV5-4,NA,CASSRTDWNTEAFF,TGTGCCAGCAGCCGGACAGATTGGAACACTGAAGCTTTCTTT
TRBJ1-5,TRBD1,TRBV5-1,NA,CASSPGPGQGGQPQHF,TGCGCCAGCAGCCCAGGACCGGGACAGGGTGGCCAGCCCCAGCATTTT
TRBJ2-5,NA,TRBV27,NA,CASSLSGTRVRETQYF,TGTGCCAGCAGCCTATCCGGGACTCGAGTGAGAGAGACCCAGTACTTC
TRBJ1-2,NA,TRBV5-4,NA,CASSPDRGPYGYTF,TGTGCCAGCAGTCCGGACAGAGGGCCTTATGGCTACACCTTC
TRBJ1-4,TRBD1,TRBV11-2,once,CASTDRGRLNEKLFF,TGTGCCAGCACCGACAGGGGGAGGCTTAATGAAAAACTGTTTTTT
TRBJ1-1,TRBD1,TRBV5-6,few,CASSLGFGGQGDGAFF,TGTGCCAGCAGCTTGGGCTTCGGAGGGCAGGGGGATGGAGCTTTCTTT
TRBJ2-1,NA,TRBV9,NA,CASSVSTGQGSNEQFF,TGTGCCAGCAGCGTATCCACGGGCCAGGGCTCCAATGAGCAGTTCTTC
TRBJ1-1,NA,TRBV30,NA,CAWSPGVTEAFF,TGTGCCTGGAGCCCAGGGGTCACTGAAGCTTTCTTT
TRBJ1-1,TRBD1,TRBV5-5,few,CASSLRAPGQGNTEAFF,TGTGCCAGCAGCTTGAGGGCCCCGGGACAGGGGAACACTGAAGCTTTCTTT
TRBJ1-4,NA,TRBV30,few,CAWSPPGRNEKLFF,TGTGCCTGGAGTCCGCCAGGGAGGAATGAAAAACTGTTTTTT
TRBJ2-4,NA,TRBV16,few,CASSQVSSNIQYF,TGTGCCAGCAGCCAAGTGTCTTCCAACATTCAGTACTTC
TRBJ1-3,TRBD1,TRBV7-2,few,CASSLVTGGYSGNTIYF,TGTGCCAGCAGCTTAGTGACAGGGGGCTACTCTGGAAACACCATATATTTT
TRBJ2-7,TRBD2,TRBV10-2,once,CASSHAGTSVTYEQYF,TGCGCCAGCAGTCATGCCGGGACTAGCGTGACCTACGAGCAGTACTTC
TRBJ1-3,TRBD1,TRBV6-1,NA,CASSEGTGAGNTIYF,TGTGCCAGCAGTGAAGGGACAGGGGCTGGAAACACCATATATTTT
TRBJ1-1,NA,TRBV7-9,NA,CASSLDQHQTEAFF,TGTGCCAGCAGCTTAGACCAACATCAGACTGAAGCTTTCTTT
TRBJ2-2,TRBD2,TRBV11-2,NA,CASSYIGGSSGITGELFF,TGTGCCAGCAGCTACATTGGGGGGTCTAGCGGTATTACCGGGGAGCTGTTTTTT
TRBJ2-5,NA,TRBV7-2,NA,CASSEGLIQETQYF,TGTGCCAGCAGCGAGGGACTGATACAAGAGACCCAGTACTTC
TRBJ2-5,NA,TRBV2,once,CASNLGALETQYF,TGTGCCAGTAACCTGGGGGCGCTCGAGACCCAGTACTTC
TRBJ2-5,NA,TRBV9,NA,CASSSKRGSQETQYF,TGTGCCAGCAGCTCCAAGAGAGGTTCCCAAGAGACCCAGTACTTC
TRBJ2-1,TRBD2,TRBV19,few,CASSLVAGGPGEQFF,TGTGCCAGTAGTCTGGTAGCGGGAGGGCCGGGTGAGCAGTTCTTC
TRBJ2-2,TRBD2,TRBV4-2,few,CASSQGGLAGGYGELFF,TGTGCCAGCAGCCAAGGCGGGCTAGCGGGGGGGTACGGGGAGCTGTTTTTT
TRBJ2-3,NA,TRBV7-8,NA,CASSPRLVLDTQYF,TGTGCCAGCAGCCCCAGACTAGTCCTTGATACGCAGTATTTT
TRBJ2-1,TRBD1,TRBV5-1,NA,CASSSGTGGFHEQFF,TGCGCCAGCAGCTCCGGGACAGGGGGCTTCCATGAGCAGTTCTTC
TRBJ2-5,TRBD1,TRBV5-1,NA,CASSYLGGQRVQETQYF,TGCGCCAGCAGCTACCTAGGGGGCCAACGGGTCCAAGAGACCCAGTACTTC
TRBJ2-1,NA,TRBV27,NA,CASSPLTANANEQFF,TGTGCCAGCAGTCCACTGACAGCTAACGCGAATGAGCAGTTCTTC
TRBJ2-7,NA,TRBV30,few,CAWSHLREQYF,TGTGCCTGGAGCCACCTACGAGAGCAGTACTTC
TRBJ2-3,NA,TRBV5-1,once,CASSLQGPDTQYF,TGCGCCAGCAGCTTACAGGGCCCAGATACGCAGTATTTT